These 7 T cell receptor beta chains came from one sample sequenced in a study of graft-versus-host responses after intestinal transplantation. What these receptors recognize is not known. The protocol was immunoSEQ multiplex PCR, while the TCRdb copy is restricted to in-frame clones and leaves out a portion. Found here are around 49,000 clones, roughly nine tenths of them singletons; the top ten hold around 0.6%. This specimen was unstimulated CD4+ T cells sorted from spleen or lymph node cells, taken before transplant. The receptors here all came from a human donor who was the organ donor for an intestinal transplant.

The V gene is TRBV5-6, the J gene TRBJ2-1; 9 bases line up with TRBD2. The junction had 8 bases not matched to a gene; V was cut back by 3 bases and J by 1 base. The CDR3 has 17 amino acids. Germline V gives CDR1 SGHDT, CDR2 YYEEEE. The CDR3 bases are TGTGCCAGCAGCTCCTTACATAGCGGGAGATCCTACAATGAGCAGTTCTTC. Translated, it gives CASSSLHSGRSYNEQFF.

The genes are TRBV7-2 and TRBJ2-1; 7 bases are a match to TRBD1. The CDR3 consists of 15 residues. V dropped 1 base and J dropped 6; count of bases not matched to a gene: 6. The germline gives CDR1 SGHTA, CDR2 FQGNSA. DNA of the CDR3: TGTGCCAGCAGCTTAGAACCGGGACAGATCAATGAGCAGTTCTTC. Its protein is CASSLEPGQINEQFF.

This sequence joins TRBV7-3 and TRBJ2-1; TRBD2 matches 11 bases. The CDR3 is 15 residues long. Germline assignment: CDR1 SGHTA and CDR2 FQGTGA. Trimming at V came to 5 bases and at J to 4 bases, leaving 4 bases not matched to a gene. Here the CDR3 DNA reads TGTGCCAGCAGCCCGGGACTAGCGGCTTACAATGAGCAGTTCTTC. Protein sequence: CASSPGLAAYNEQFF.

The gene calls are TRBV5-1 and TRBJ2-7; TRBD1 aligns across 10 bases. This CDR3 region has 16 residues. V lost 0 bases, J lost 4 bases, and 7 bases stayed unmatched. Germline loops: CDR1 SGHRS, CDR2 YFSETQ. The DNA for the CDR3 is TGCGCCAGCAGCTTGGGGGACAGGGGAGGATATTACGAGCAGTACTTC. Its translation: CASSLGDRGGYYEQYF.

The V call is TRBV27, the J call TRBJ2-7, with D possibly matching TRBD2 (6 bases). Germline values: CDR1 MNHEY, CDR2 SMNVEV (reference sequence). V lost 8 bases, J lost 1 base, and 12 bases lay in between. The CDR3 spans 13 residues. The CDR3 region has the DNA TGTGCCAGCGGAGCGGGCTCTTCCTACGAGCAGTACTTC. Translated, it gives CASGAGSSYEQYF.

The V call is TRBV5-1, the J call TRBJ2-1; tentatively, D is TRBD2 (6 bases). CDR1 SGHRS and CDR2 YFSETQ come from the germline V gene. The CDR3 spans 14 residues. V was pared by 5 bases and J by 3 bases, with 12 bases between. CDR3: CASRGGAYYNEQFF. The CDR3 nucleotides read TGCGCCAGCAGAGGCGGGGCCTACTACAATGAGCAGTTCTTC.

The V and J genes are TRBV30 and TRBJ1-2; D is possibly TRBD1 (6 bases). Germline V lookup: CDR1 GTSNPN, CDR2 SVGIG (reference sequence). CDR3 length equals 12 residues. The ends were cut back, 5 bases at V and 2 bases at J, with 9 bases in the middle. This CDR3 reads CAWQGQNYGYTF. DNA for the CDR3: TGTGCCTGGCAAGGACAGAACTATGGCTACACCTTC.